This entry lists 21 T cell receptor beta chains sequenced from one sample in a study of T cells in localized non-small cell lung cancer. Clones were read by immunoSEQ multiplex PCR, and TCRdb kept only the in-frame ones, dropping some. In the table there are over 2,000 clones, more than 20% of which are singletons. The sequences come from lung tumor tissue, collected before any cancer treatment. All receptors derive from a woman aged 40-69 years with stage I lung adenocarcinoma.

The genes are TRBV28 and TRBJ1-1, with TRBD1 matching 8 bases. The CDR3 runs 15 residues. CDR1 and CDR2 from the germline V gene are MDHEN and SYDVKM. V shed 6 bases, J shed 1 base, and the junction held 7 bases outside the gene matches. Here the CDR3 DNA reads TGTGCCAGCAGCTCACTCAGGGGGCGGAACACTGAAGCTTTCTTT. This sequence encodes CASSSLRGRNTEAFF.

The V and J genes are TRBV28 and TRBJ1-1; a weak D match, TRBD1 (6 bases). CDR3 length: 13 amino acids. Germline values: CDR1 MDHEN, CDR2 SYDVKM. The V end was cut by 8 bases, the J end by 6 bases, with 16 bases between. CDR3 bases: TGTGCCAGCCTCGAGGGGGGGCGTTCTGAAGCTTTCTTT. Protein product: CASLEGGRSEAFF.

This clone was detected only a few times. The V call is TRBV11-3, the J call TRBJ2-7, with 8 bases that match TRBD1. Germline assignment: CDR1 SGHNT and CDR2 YENEEA. V shed 6 bases, J shed 11 bases, and the junction held 15 bases outside the gene matches. The length of the CDR3 is 14 residues. This chain's CDR3 is CASSPQGAPSNEYF. The CDR3 DNA is TGTGCCAGCAGTCCTCAGGGGGCCCCTAGCAACGAGTACTTC.

The chain carries TRBV12-5 and TRBJ2-7; 11 bases align to TRBD1. Germline V CDR1 and CDR2: LGHNT, FRNRAP. The CDR3 is made up of 14 amino acids. The DNA of the CDR3 is TGTGCCAGCGGAGGGACAGGGGGAATTAGCGAGCAGTACTTC. It is translated as CASGGTGGISEQYF.

This clone turned up a few times. The chain recombines TRBV10-3 with TRBJ2-3, with a weak D call TRBD2 (7 bases). The germline gives CDR1 ENHRY, CDR2 SYGVKD. V lost 10 bases and J lost 4, with 18 bases in between. The CDR3 runs 14 residues. Written as DNA, the CDR3 is TGTGCCAGCCGAGGAGGAGGGGGGGCAGATACGCAGTATTTT. This codes for CASRGGGGADTQYF.

This clone was counted between two and nine times. The genes are TRBV9 and TRBJ1-1; TRBD1 might be the D (5 bases). The length of the CDR3 is 14 residues. Germline assignment: CDR1 SGDLS and CDR2 YYNGEE. Trimming took off 0 bases at V and 4 bases at J, with 10 bases between the two ends. The CDR3 region has the DNA TGTGCCAGCAGCGTAGGCTCCCAGGGCACTGAAGCTTTCTTT. Translated, it gives CASSVGSQGTEAFF.

The V call is TRBV11-3, the J call TRBJ1-6; no clear D gene. Trimming left V 3 bases short and J 6 bases short, with 15 bases between. CDR3 length equals 16 residues. Per the germline V gene, CDR1 is SGHNT and CDR2 is YENEEA. CDR3 nucleotide sequence: TGTGCCAGCAGCTTGTCGACCGGCGGGGTTAATTCACCCCTCCACTTT. It is translated as CASSLSTGGVNSPLHF.

The chain links TRBV11-3 to TRBJ1-2; TRBD1 agrees at 7 bases. Germline CDR1 is SGHNT and CDR2 is YENEEA. The junction had 8 bases not matched to a gene; V was cut back by 2 bases and J by 5 bases. This CDR3 has 15 residues. CDR3 DNA: TGTGCCAGCAGCTTAACCTCGGGACAGACTTATGGCTACACCTTC. This encodes CASSLTSGQTYGYTF.

This clone was recorded a few times. The chain combines TRBV6-7 with TRBJ2-3, with a possible D match to TRBD2 (6 bases). TRBV6-7 is an ORF; its function is uncertain. The V end lost 3 bases, the J end lost 4 bases, and 14 bases lay between the germline ends. The CDR3 length is 15 residues. CDR3 protein: CASSYNGGGADTQYF. CDR3 nucleotides: TGTGCCAGCAGTTATAACGGGGGAGGCGCAGATACGCAGTATTTT.

The V gene is TRBV29-1, the J gene TRBJ2-5; the D gene is possibly TRBD2 (6 bases). The CDR3 has 12 residues. V was pared by 6 bases and J by 5 bases, with 13 bases between. The V gene's germline CDR1 is SQVTM and CDR2 ANQGSEA. CDR3 coding DNA: TGCAGCGTGGGCGGGGTGGGGGAGACCCAGTACTTC. The encoded protein is CSVGGVGETQYF.

This sequence joins TRBV19 and TRBJ1-2; the D is unclear. The CDR3 has 12 residues. In germline, CDR1 is LNHDA, CDR2 SQIVND (reference sequence). The V end was cut by 2 bases, the J end by 8 bases, with 9 bases between. This chain's CDR3 is CASSISLGGYTF. The DNA for the CDR3 is TGTGCCAGTAGTATATCTCTAGGCGGCTACACCTTC.

This chain joins TRBV5-1 and TRBJ1-1; D is possibly TRBD1 (6 bases). In germline, CDR1 is SGHRS, CDR2 YFSETQ. This CDR3 contains 15 residues. The V and J ends lost 0 bases and 4 bases respectively, with 13 bases between them. The CDR3 region is CASSLAHREPTEAFF. CDR3 coding DNA: TGCGCCAGCAGCTTGGCACACAGGGAACCCACTGAAGCTTTCTTT.

The chain is built from TRBV29-1 and TRBJ1-2, with a tentative D call TRBD1 (5 bases). In germline, CDR1 is SQVTM, CDR2 ANQGSEA. There are 12 residues in the CDR3. The germline V and J ends were trimmed by 7 bases and 8 bases, with 17 bases remaining between them. Written as DNA, the CDR3 is TGCAGCGGGACTACCGGGGCAGGGGGCTACACCTTC. Translated: CSGTTGAGGYTF. The entire variable domain, with the rest obtained from reference TRBV29-1 and TRBJ1-2, is as follows: SAVISQKPSRDICQRGTSLTIQCQVDSQVTMMFWYRQQPGQSLTLIATANQGSEATYESGFVIDKFPISRPNLTFSTLTVSNMSPEDSSIYLCSGTTGAGGYTFGSGTRLTVV.

The J gene is TRBJ2-1, the V gene TRBV29-1; D ambiguous. V was pared by 1 base and J by 8 bases, with 9 bases between. CDR3 length: 12 residues. The V gene's germline CDR1 is SQVTM and CDR2 ANQGSEA. The DNA of the CDR3 is TGCAGCGTTGAAGGCGGCCTTGATGAGCAGTTCTTC. Its protein product is CSVEGGLDEQFF.

This clone was observed a handful of times. V usage is TRBV6-8 and J usage is TRBJ2-5; 10 nucleotides match TRBD2. The V gene's germline CDR1 is MNHGY and CDR2 SAAAGT. The CDR3 runs to 16 residues. Germline trimming cut 10 bases from V and 3 bases from J; bases unmatched to any gene: 14. The CDR3 region is CAISHPASGSKETQYF. The CDR3 coding sequence is TGTGCCATCTCACATCCGGCTAGCGGGAGTAAAGAGACCCAGTACTTC.

The chain employs TRBV18 and TRBJ2-2; no definite D call. Trimming stripped 1 base from V and 4 bases from J, with 1 base between. This CDR3 comprises 12 residues. Germline V CDR1 and CDR2: KGHSH, LQKENI. The CDR3 DNA is TGTGCCAGCTCACCACTCACCGGGGAGCTGTTTTTT. It codes for CASSPLTGELFF.

In this sample, this clone turned up once. The genes are TRBV5-1 and TRBJ2-2; D might be TRBD1 or TRBD2, each matching 5 bases. The germline gives CDR1 SGHRS, CDR2 YFSETQ. V was cut by 7 bases and J by 2 bases, with 15 bases left in between. The CDR3 length is 15 residues. The CDR3 spells CASAAGQGNTGELFF. For the CDR3, the DNA is TGCGCCAGCGCGGCGGGTCAGGGAAACACCGGGGAGCTGTTTTTT.

The V gene is TRBV19, the J gene TRBJ1-5; no reliable D call. CDR3 length: 12 residues. The germline CDR1 and CDR2 sequences are LNHDA and SQIVND (reference sequence). The V end was cut by 5 bases, the J end by 3 bases, with 5 bases between. Written as DNA, the CDR3 is TGTGCCAGTAGTCCTCCCAATCAGCCCCAGCATTTT. This sequence encodes CASSPPNQPQHF.

The genes are TRBV28 and TRBJ1-5; D unresolved. V was shortened by 3 bases and J by 6 bases, with 6 bases between the two germline ends. CDR3 size: 12 residues. The germline V gene encodes CDR1 MDHEN and CDR2 SYDVKM. The CDR3 DNA sequence: TGTGCCAGCAGTTTCCGGGGTCAGCCCCAGCATTTT. Residues: CASSFRGQPQHF.

The rearrangement links TRBV11-3 to TRBJ2-1; 10 bases are a match to TRBD2. Per the germline V gene, CDR1 is SGHNT and CDR2 is YENEEA. The CDR3 loop spans 16 amino acids. Trimming at V came to 2 bases and at J to 10 bases, leaving 11 bases not matched to a gene. Here the CDR3 DNA reads TGTGCCAGCAGCTTATGGCCAGCGGGGGGGCCTTGGGAGCAGTTCTTC. It yields the protein CASSLWPAGGPWEQFF.

The rearrangement uses TRBV19 and TRBJ1-2; D ambiguous. CDR3 length: 14 amino acids. Germline CDR1 LNHDA, CDR2 SQIVND (reference sequence). V lost 0 bases, J lost 8 bases, and 13 bases lay in between. The chain's CDR3 is CASSIDLQTDGYTF. The CDR3 bases are TGTGCCAGTAGTATAGATCTACAGACGGACGGCTACACCTTC.